The source of this T cell receptor beta chain is a study of T cell responses to AZD1222 COVID-19 vaccine. For the study at large: Pooled together were second doses at about 4 or about 12 weeks.

Turning to this clone: The antigen is not known.

Study-level findings and limits: Only five or six AZD1222 recipients were seropositive at baseline. A rise in Spike-specific TCR breadth and depth followed two AZD1222 doses.

Assay used: immunoSEQ multiplex PCR; TCRdb lists only in-frame clones, some missing. Here the sample spans under 70,000 clones, around 75% being singletons. Sample: peripheral blood, taken on day 0 of AZD1222 vaccination. This clonotype was sampled from an adult in good health.

CDR3 region: CASSDQRGSGDTQYF. The CDR3 coding sequence is TGTGCCAGCAGTGATCAGCGGGGGAGCGGAGATACGCAGTATTTT. The V call is TRBV6-1, the J call TRBJ2-3; 8 nucleotides line up with TRBD2. Germline V gene lookup returns CDR1 MNHNS and CDR2 SASEGT. The CDR3 totals 15 residues. Losses at the gene ends were 3 bases for V and 5 bases for J; bases not matched to a gene: 7.